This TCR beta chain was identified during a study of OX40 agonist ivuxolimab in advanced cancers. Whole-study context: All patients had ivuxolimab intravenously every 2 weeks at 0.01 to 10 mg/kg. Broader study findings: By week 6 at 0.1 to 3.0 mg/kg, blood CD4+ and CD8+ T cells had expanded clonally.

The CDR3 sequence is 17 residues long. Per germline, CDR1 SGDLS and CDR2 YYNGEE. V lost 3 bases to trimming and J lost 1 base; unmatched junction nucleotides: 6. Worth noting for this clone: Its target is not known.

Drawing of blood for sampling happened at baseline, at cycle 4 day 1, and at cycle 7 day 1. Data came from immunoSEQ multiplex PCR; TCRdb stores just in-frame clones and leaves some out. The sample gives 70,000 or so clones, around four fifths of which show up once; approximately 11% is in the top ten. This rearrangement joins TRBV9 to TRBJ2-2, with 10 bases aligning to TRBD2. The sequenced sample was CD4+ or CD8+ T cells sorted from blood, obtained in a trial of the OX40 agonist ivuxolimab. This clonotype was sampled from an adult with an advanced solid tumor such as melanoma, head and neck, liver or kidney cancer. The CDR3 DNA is TGTGCCAGCAGCGATAGTGGGACTAGCGAGAACACCGGGGAGCTGTTTTTT. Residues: CASSDSGTSENTGELFF.